These T cell receptor beta chains were read from a single sample in a study of blood T cell repertoires in COVID-19. This table comes from immunoSEQ multiplex PCR, and its TCRdb copy is limited to in-frame clones, with some not included. The sample records about 310,000 clones, 85% being singletons. Material for sequencing was PBMCs or T cells enriched from blood (not recorded which). These receptors came from a woman aged 30 to 39 who had been exposed to COVID-19. Both conserved end residues are part of each CDR3. A D gene is named only where the DNA matches it firmly. Clone size is not always given. Where it is, it says once, few, many or a class for expanded clones.

>TRBV6-6|TRBJ2-3|.|.|15
CASGSGEGGTDTQYF
TGTGCCAGCGGGTCAGGGGAGGGGGGCACAGATACGCAGTATTTT
>TRBV5-1|TRBJ2-3|TRBD1|.|17
CASSLTPPGQQTDTQYF
TGCGCCAGCAGCTTGACACCACCGGGACAGCAGACAGATACGCAGTATTTT
>TRBV11-2|TRBJ2-7|TRBD2|.|14
CASSPIAGVNEQYF
TGTGCCAGCAGCCCCATAGCGGGAGTGAACGAGCAGTACTTC
>TRBV29-1|TRBJ1-2|.|.|13
CSVEKAFYYGYTF
TGCAGCGTTGAGAAAGCGTTCTACTATGGCTACACCTTC
>TRBV2|TRBJ1-2|.|few|14
CASALDKSVYGYTF
TGTGCCAGCGCATTAGACAAATCCGTTTATGGCTACACCTTC
>TRBV6-1|TRBJ2-7|.|.|15
CASSEGGPSGYEQYF
TGTGCCAGCAGTGAAGGGGGGCCTTCTGGGTACGAGCAGTACTTC
>TRBV3-1/TRBV3-2|TRBJ2-7|TRBD1|.|20
CASSQGLAGGLRGYSYEQYF
TGTGCCAGCAGCCAAGGTCTAGCAGGGGGTCTTCGCGGGTACTCCTACGAGCAGTACTTC
>TRBV5-1|TRBJ2-7|.|.|13
CASSLATSYEQYF
TGCGCCAGCAGCTTAGCCACCTCCTACGAGCAGTACTTC
>TRBV30|TRBJ1-2|.|.|10
CAWSVTFFTF
TGTGCCTGGAGTGTAACTTTTTTCACCTTC
>TRBV9|TRBJ1-5|.|.|15
CASSASGERNQPQHF
TGTGCCAGCAGCGCTTCAGGGGAGCGCAATCAGCCCCAGCATTTT
>TRBV7-9|TRBJ1-5|.|.|14
CASSSREPTWPQHF
TGTGCCAGCAGCTCCCGGGAGCCAACATGGCCCCAGCATTTT
>TRBV7-3|TRBJ1-1|.|.|13
CASSIRPGTEAFF
TGTGCCAGCAGTATCAGGCCCGGGACAGAAGCTTTCTTT
>TRBV27|TRBJ2-7|TRBD1|.|15
CASSLSGQSLYEQYF
TGTGCCAGCAGTTTATCGGGACAGTCCCTCTACGAGCAGTACTTC
>TRBV30|TRBJ1-4|.|few|17
CAWSVRALDRRNEKLFF
TGTGCCTGGAGTGTACGGGCTCTGGACAGACGTAATGAAAAACTGTTTTTT
>TRBV30|TRBJ2-2|.|.|14
CAWRGQPVAGELFF
TGTGCCTGGAGGGGACAACCCGTGGCCGGGGAGCTGTTTTTT
>TRBV28|TRBJ1-2|TRBD1|.|16
CASSRDRLVPNYGYTF
TGTGCCAGCAGTCGGGACAGGTTGGTGCCTAACTATGGCTACACCTTC
>TRBV6-2/TRBV6-3|TRBJ1-5|.|.|16
CASSPPGGYRNQPQHF
TGTGCCAGCAGTCCCCCCGGAGGGTACCGCAATCAGCCCCAGCATTTT
>TRBV7-8|TRBJ1-4|.|.|17
CASSPRGDAATNEKLFF
TGTGCCAGCAGCCCGCGGGGGGACGCAGCAACTAATGAAAAACTGTTTTTT
>TRBV13|TRBJ2-7|TRBD2|once|16
CASRTRKTSGSYEQYF
TGTGCCAGCCGTACCAGGAAGACTAGCGGGAGCTACGAGCAGTACTTC
>TRBV27|TRBJ1-5|.|.|12
CASSPPGQPQHF
TGTGCCAGCAGTCCCCCGGGTCAGCCCCAGCATTTT
>TRBV9|TRBJ1-3|TRBD1|once|14
CASSATGLGNTIYF
TGTGCCAGCAGCGCGACAGGGTTGGGAAACACCATATATTTT
>TRBV28|TRBJ2-7|TRBD2|.|15
CASSSAGEGRYEQYF
TGTGCCAGCAGTTCTGCGGGGGAGGGCCGGTACGAGCAGTACTTC
>TRBV11-2|TRBJ1-1|.|.|12
CATQGGNTEAFF
TGTGCCACCCAGGGCGGGAACACTGAAGCTTTCTTT
>TRBV4-3|TRBJ1-1|.|.|16
CASSQEWTDMNTEAFF
TGCGCCAGCAGCCAAGAGTGGACAGACATGAACACTGAAGCTTTCTTT
>TRBV9|TRBJ2-6|.|.|15
CASSVFGSGANVLTF
TGTGCCAGCAGCGTATTCGGCTCTGGGGCCAACGTCCTGACTTTC
>TRBV28|TRBJ2-3|TRBD2|.|13
CASRTSGVDTQYF
TGTGCCAGCAGAACTAGCGGGGTAGATACGCAGTATTTT
>TRBV30|TRBJ2-6|TRBD1|.|18
CAWSTPTGGISGANVLTF
TGTGCCTGGAGTACGCCGACAGGGGGTATCTCTGGGGCCAACGTCCTGACTTTC
>TRBV2|TRBJ2-5|TRBD2|few|14
CASRGTSGGETQYF
TGTGCCAGCAGGGGGACTAGCGGGGGAGAGACCCAGTACTTC
>TRBV27|TRBJ2-1|TRBD1|.|14
CASSLRDREDEQFF
TGTGCCAGCAGTTTAAGGGACAGGGAAGATGAGCAGTTCTTC
>TRBV9|TRBJ1-2|TRBD1|.|14
CASSPTGGFSGYTF
TGTGCCAGCAGCCCGACAGGGGGCTTTTCTGGCTACACCTTC
>TRBV28|TRBJ2-7|TRBD1|once|16
CASSLLTGAPSYEQYF
TGTGCCAGCAGTTTGTTAACAGGGGCTCCATCCTACGAGCAGTACTTC
>TRBV5-1|TRBJ2-3|.|.|15
CASSSLQGGTDTQYF
TGCGCCAGCAGCAGCTTACAGGGAGGCACAGATACGCAGTATTTT
>TRBV10-3|TRBJ1-5|.|.|15
CAISDSGGGNQPQHF
TGTGCCATCAGTGACTCGGGGGGAGGCAATCAGCCCCAGCATTTT
>TRBV7-9|TRBJ2-3|TRBD2|once|14
CASSLIAGGDTQYF
TGTGCCAGCAGCTTAATAGCGGGAGGGGATACGCAGTATTTT
>TRBV5-1|TRBJ2-7|TRBD1|.|14
CASSLGGTAYEQYF
TGCGCCAGCAGCTTGGGTGGGACAGCCTACGAGCAGTACTTC